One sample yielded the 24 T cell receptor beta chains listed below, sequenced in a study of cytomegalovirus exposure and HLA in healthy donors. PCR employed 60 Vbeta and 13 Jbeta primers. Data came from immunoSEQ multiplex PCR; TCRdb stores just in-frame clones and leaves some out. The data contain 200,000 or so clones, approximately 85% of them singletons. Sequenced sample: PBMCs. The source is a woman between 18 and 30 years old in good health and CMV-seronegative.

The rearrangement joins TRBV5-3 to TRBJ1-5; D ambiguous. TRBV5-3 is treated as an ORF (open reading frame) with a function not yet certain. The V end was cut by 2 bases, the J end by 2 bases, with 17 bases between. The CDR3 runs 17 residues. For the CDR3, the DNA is TGTGCCAGAAGCTTAAGGCGCGTCGGGGTGTGCAATCAGCCCCAGCATTTT. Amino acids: CARSLRRVGVCNQPQHF.

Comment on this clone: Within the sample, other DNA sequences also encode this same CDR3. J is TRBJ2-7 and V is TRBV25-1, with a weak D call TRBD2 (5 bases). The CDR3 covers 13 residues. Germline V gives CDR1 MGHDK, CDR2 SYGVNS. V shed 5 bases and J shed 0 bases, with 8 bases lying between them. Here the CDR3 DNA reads TGTGCCAGCAGTCTGGGGAGCTCCTACGAGCAGTACTTC. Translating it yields CASSLGSSYEQYF.

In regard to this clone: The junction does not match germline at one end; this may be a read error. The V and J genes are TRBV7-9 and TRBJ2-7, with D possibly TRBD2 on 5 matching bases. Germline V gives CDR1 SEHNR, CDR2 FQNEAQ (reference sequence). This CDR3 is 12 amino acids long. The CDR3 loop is CSSSHSVGEQYF. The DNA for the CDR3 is TGTTCCAGCAGCCATAGCGTGGGTGAGCAGTACTTC.

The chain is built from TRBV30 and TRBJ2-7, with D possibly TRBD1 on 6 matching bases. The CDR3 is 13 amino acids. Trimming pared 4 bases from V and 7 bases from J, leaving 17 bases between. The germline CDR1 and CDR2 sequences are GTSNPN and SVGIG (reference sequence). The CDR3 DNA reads TGTGCCTGGATCATTACAGGGTTCGGAGAGCAGTACTTC. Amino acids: CAWIITGFGEQYF.

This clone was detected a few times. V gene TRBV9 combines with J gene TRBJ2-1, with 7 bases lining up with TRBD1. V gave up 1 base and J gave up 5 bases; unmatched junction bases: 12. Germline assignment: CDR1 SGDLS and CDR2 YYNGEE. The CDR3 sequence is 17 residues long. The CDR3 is CASSVLGTGARDNEQFF. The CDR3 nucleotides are TGTGCCAGCAGCGTACTGGGCACAGGGGCAAGGGACAATGAGCAGTTCTTC.

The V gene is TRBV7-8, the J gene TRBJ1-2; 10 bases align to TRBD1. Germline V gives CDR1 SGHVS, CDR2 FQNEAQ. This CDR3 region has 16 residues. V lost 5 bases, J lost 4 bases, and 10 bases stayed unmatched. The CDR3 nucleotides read TGTGCCAGCAGCCCGCTTAGACAGGGGGCTAGCTATGGCTACACCTTC. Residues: CASSPLRQGASYGYTF.

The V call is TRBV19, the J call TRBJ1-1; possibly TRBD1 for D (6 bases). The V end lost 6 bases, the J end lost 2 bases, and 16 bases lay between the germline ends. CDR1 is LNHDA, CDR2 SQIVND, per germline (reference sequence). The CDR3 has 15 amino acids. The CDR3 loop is CASSSPNRENTEAFF. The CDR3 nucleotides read TGTGCCAGTAGCTCCCCTAACAGGGAAAACACTGAAGCTTTCTTT.

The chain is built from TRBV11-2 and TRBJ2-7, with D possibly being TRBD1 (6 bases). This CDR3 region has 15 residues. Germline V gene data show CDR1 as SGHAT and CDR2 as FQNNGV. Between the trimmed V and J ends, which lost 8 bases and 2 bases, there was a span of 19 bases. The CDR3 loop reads CASDSVFQGTYEQYF. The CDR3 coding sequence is TGTGCCAGCGACTCTGTTTTTCAGGGGACCTACGAGCAGTACTTC.

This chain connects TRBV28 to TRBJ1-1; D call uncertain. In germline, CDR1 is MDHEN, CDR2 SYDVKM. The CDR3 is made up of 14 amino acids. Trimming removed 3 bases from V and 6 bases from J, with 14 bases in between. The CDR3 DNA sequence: TGTGCCAGCAGTTTGGCCAGACCGAGGGCTGAAGCTTTCTTT. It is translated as CASSLARPRAEAFF. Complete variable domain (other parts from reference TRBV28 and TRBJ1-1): DVKVTQSSRYLVKRTGEKVFLECVQDMDHENMFWYRQDPGLGLRLIYFSYDVKMKEKGDIPEGYSVSREKKERFSLILESASTNQTSMYLCASSLARPRAEAFFGQGTRLTVV.

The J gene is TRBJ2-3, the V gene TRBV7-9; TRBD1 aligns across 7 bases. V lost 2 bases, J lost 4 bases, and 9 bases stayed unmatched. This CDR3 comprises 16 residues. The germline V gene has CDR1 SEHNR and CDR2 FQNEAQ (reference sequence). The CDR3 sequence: CASSLLWDSRADTQYF. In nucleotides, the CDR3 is TGTGCCAGCAGCTTATTATGGGACAGCCGGGCAGATACGCAGTATTTT.

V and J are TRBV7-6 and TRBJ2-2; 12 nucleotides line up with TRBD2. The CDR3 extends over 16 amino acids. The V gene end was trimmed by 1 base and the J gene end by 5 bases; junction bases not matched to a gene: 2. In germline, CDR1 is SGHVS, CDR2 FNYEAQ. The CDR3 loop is CASSLVTSGRTGELFF. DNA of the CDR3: TGTGCCAGCAGCTTAGTGACTAGCGGGAGAACCGGGGAGCTGTTTTTT. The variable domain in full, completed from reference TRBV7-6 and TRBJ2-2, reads GAGVSQSPRYKVTKRGQDVALRCDPISGHVSLYWYRQALGQGPEFLTYFNYEAQQDKSGLPNDRFSAERPEGSISTLTIQRTEQRDSAMYRCASSLVTSGRTGELFFGEGSRLTVL.

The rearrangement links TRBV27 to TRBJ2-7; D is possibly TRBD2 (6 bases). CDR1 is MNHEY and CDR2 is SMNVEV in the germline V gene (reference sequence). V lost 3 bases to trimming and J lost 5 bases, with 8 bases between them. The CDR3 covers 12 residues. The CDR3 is CASSFRGDEQYF. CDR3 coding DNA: TGTGCCAGCAGTTTCCGCGGGGACGAGCAGTACTTC.

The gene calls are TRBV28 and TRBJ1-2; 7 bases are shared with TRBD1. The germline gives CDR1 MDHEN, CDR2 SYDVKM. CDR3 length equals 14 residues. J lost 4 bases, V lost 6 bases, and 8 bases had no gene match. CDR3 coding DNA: TGTGCCAGCAGCCCACAGGGGTCCCTCTATGGCTACACCTTC. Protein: CASSPQGSLYGYTF.

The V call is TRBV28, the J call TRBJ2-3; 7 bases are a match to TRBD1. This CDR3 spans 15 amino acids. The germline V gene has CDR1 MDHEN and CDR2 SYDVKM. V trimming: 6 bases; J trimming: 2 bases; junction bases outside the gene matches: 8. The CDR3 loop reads CASSNRQGDTDTQYF. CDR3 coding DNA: TGTGCCAGCAGCAACAGACAGGGAGACACAGATACGCAGTATTTT.

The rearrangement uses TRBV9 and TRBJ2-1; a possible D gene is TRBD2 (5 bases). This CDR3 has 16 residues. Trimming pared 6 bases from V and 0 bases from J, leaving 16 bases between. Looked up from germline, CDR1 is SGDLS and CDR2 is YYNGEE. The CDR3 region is CASTESPGSSYNEQFF. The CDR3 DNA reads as TGTGCCAGCACAGAGTCCCCGGGGAGCTCCTACAATGAGCAGTTCTTC.

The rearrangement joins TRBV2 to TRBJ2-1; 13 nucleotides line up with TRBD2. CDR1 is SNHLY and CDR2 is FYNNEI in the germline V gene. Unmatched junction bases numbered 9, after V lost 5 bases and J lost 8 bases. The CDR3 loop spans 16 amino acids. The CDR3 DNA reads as TGTGCCAGCAGTCCAAAGGGGACTAGCGGGAACTATGAGCAGTTCTTC. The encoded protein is CASSPKGTSGNYEQFF.

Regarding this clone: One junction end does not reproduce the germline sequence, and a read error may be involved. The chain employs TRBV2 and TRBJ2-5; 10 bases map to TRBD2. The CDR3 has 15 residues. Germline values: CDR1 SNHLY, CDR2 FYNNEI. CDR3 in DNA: TGTGCCACCAGTCCAGAGCGGGGGGGTAAAGAGACCCAGTACTTC. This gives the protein CATSPERGGKETQYF.

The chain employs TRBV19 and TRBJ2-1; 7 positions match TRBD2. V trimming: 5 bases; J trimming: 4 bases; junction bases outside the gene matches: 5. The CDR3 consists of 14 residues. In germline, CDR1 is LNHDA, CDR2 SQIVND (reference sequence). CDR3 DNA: TGTGCCAGTAGTTTCGGACTAGTATACAATGAGCAGTTCTTC. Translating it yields CASSFGLVYNEQFF.

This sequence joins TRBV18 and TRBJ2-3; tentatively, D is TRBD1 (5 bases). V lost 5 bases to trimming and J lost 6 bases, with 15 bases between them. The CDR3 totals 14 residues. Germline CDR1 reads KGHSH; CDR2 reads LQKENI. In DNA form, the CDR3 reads TGTGCCAGCTCAATTCAGGGCAGGGCGGATACGCAGTATTTT. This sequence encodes CASSIQGRADTQYF. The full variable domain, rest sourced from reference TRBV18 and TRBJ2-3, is NAGVMQNPRHLVRRRGQEARLRCSPMKGHSHVYWYRQLPEEGLKFMVYLQKENIIDESGMPKERFSAEFPKEGPSILRIQQVVRGDSAAYFCASSIQGRADTQYFGPGTRLTVL.

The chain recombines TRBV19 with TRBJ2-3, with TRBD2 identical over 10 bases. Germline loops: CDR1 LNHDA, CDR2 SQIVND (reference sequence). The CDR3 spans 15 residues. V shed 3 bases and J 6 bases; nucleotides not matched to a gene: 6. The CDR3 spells CASSILLAGEDTQYF. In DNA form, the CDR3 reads TGTGCCAGTAGTATTCTGCTAGCGGGAGAGGATACGCAGTATTTT.

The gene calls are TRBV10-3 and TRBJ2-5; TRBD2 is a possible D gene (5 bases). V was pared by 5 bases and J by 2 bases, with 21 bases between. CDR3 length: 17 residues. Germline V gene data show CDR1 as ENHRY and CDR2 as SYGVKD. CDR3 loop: CAISPSVGEPDQETQYF. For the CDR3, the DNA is TGTGCCATCAGTCCCAGCGTTGGGGAGCCTGATCAAGAGACCCAGTACTTC.

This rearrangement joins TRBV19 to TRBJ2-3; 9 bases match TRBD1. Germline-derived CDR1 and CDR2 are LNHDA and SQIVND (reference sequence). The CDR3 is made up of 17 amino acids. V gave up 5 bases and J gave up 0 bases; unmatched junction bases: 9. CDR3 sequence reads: CASSRQGGLRSTDTQYF. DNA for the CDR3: TGTGCCAGTAGTCGACAGGGGGGCTTGAGGAGCACAGATACGCAGTATTTT.

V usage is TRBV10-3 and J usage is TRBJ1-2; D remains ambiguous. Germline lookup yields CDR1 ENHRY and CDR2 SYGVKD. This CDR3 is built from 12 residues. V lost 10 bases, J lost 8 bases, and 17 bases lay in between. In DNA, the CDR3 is TGTGCCACCACGAACTGGGAGGACGGCTACACCTTC. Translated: CATTNWEDGYTF.

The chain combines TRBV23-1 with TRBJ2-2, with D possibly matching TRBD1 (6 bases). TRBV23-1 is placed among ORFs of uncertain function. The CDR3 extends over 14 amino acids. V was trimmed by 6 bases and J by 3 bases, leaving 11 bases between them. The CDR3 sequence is CASRGPGDTGELFF. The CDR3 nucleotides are TGCGCCAGCAGGGGCCCAGGGGACACCGGGGAGCTGTTTTTT.